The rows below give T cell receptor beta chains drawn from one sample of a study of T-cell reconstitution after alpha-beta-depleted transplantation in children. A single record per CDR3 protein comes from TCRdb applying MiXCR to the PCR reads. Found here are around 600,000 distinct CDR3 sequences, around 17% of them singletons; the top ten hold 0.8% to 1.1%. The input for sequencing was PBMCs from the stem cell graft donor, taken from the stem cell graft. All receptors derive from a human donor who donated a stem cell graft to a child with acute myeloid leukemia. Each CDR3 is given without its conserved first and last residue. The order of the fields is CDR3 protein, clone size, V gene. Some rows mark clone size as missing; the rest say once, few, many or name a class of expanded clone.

CDR3aa: ASHGRGGNQPQH
abundance: .
v_gene: TRBV6-5

CDR3aa: ASSEVWSGLGSDRQY
abundance: .
v_gene: TRBV6-1

CDR3aa: SASQGERGYT
abundance: many
v_gene: TRBV20-1

CDR3aa: ASCSGGTSDTQY
abundance: many
v_gene: TRBV5-1

CDR3aa: ASSPPLGGRGRSSYNEQF
abundance: .
v_gene: TRBV11-2

CDR3aa: ASEGNTGELF
abundance: .
v_gene: TRBV11-3

CDR3aa: ASSPTGGATGELF
abundance: .
v_gene: TRBV6-4

CDR3aa: ASSLALGLAYNEQF
abundance: many
v_gene: TRBV7-2

CDR3aa: ASRLGGGHEQF
abundance: .
v_gene: TRBV27

CDR3aa: ATSDTGTASSTDTQY
abundance: .
v_gene: TRBV24-1

CDR3aa: ASSSGLAAPRTDTQY
abundance: many
v_gene: TRBV7-2

CDR3aa: SARTGTRHEQF
abundance: many
v_gene: TRBV20-1

CDR3aa: ASMRVENTEAF
abundance: many
v_gene: TRBV19

CDR3aa: SARPLGAGKRTSHESSYNEQF
abundance: .
v_gene: TRBV20-1

CDR3aa: ASLREGLTYEQY
abundance: .
v_gene: TRBV7-8

CDR3aa: ASSTPSTGLYT
abundance: many
v_gene: TRBV7-2

CDR3aa: SAGDRETEAF
abundance: .
v_gene: TRBV20-1

CDR3aa: SVRATDTQY
abundance: many
v_gene: TRBV20-1

CDR3aa: ASSPIGAGAADTQY
abundance: few
v_gene: TRBV7-7

CDR3aa: SARGVTGGNQPQH
abundance: few
v_gene: TRBV20-1

CDR3aa: ASSEAPLGGREQY
abundance: .
v_gene: TRBV25-1

CDR3aa: ASRRRWELF
abundance: .
v_gene: TRBV12-2

CDR3aa: SARDDGNSGNTIY
abundance: few
v_gene: TRBV20-1

CDR3aa: AIKQGVGKYEQY
abundance: many
v_gene: TRBV10-3

CDR3aa: SARDDLRNPEAF
abundance: many
v_gene: TRBV20-1

CDR3aa: SARGEAYGYT
abundance: many
v_gene: TRBV20-1

CDR3aa: SARGWDGVDLLGKQY
abundance: .
v_gene: TRBV20-1

CDR3aa: ASRSYDSRNTEAF
abundance: few
v_gene: TRBV12-3/TRBV12-4

CDR3aa: ASSLLRTGTDTQY
abundance: few
v_gene: TRBV12-3/TRBV12-4

CDR3aa: ASSLKDQNTEAF
abundance: many
v_gene: TRBV4-1

CDR3aa: ASSPRDRGLAEAF
abundance: few
v_gene: TRBV7-6

CDR3aa: ASSSYGELF
abundance: .
v_gene: TRBV11-2

CDR3aa: ASSRSNVLT
abundance: few
v_gene: TRBV3-1

CDR3aa: SAPNTGANQPQH
abundance: .
v_gene: TRBV20-1